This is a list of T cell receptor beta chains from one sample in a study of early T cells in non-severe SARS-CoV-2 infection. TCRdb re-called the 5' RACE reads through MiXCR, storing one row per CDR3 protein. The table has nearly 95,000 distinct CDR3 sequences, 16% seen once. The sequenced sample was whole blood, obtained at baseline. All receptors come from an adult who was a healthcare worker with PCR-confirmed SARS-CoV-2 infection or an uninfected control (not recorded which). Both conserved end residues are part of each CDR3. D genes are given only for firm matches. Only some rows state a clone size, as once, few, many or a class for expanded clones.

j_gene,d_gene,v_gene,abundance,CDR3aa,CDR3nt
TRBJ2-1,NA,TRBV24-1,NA,CATSAGATPSSYNEQFF,TGTGCCACCAGTGCGGGGGCTACCCCGAGCTCCTACAATGAGCAGTTCTTC
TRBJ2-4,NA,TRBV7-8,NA,CASGIAKNIQYF,TGTGCCAGTGGTATAGCCAAAAACATTCAGTACTTC
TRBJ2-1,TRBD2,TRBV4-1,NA,CASSQGLAGGYEQFF,TGCGCCAGCAGCCAAGGACTAGCGGGAGGGTATGAGCAGTTCTTC
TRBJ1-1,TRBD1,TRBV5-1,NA,CASSSQGQDTEAFF,TGCGCCAGCAGCTCACAGGGGCAGGACACTGAAGCTTTCTTT
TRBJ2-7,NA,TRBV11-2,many,CASIPPGGQGLYEQYF,TGTGCCAGCATCCCCCCTGGAGGGCAGGGACTCTACGAGCAGTACTTC
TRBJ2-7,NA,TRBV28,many,CAARGADPYEQYF,TGTGCCGCACGCGGGGCAGACCCCTACGAGCAGTACTTC
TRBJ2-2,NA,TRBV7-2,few,CASSDRLEGGELFF,TGTGCCAGCAGCGATCGGCTAGAGGGAGGGGAGCTGTTTTTT
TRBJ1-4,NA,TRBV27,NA,CASREKVEKLFF,TGTGCCAGCAGAGAGAAGGTAGAAAAACTGTTCTTT
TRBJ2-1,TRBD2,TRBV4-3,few,CASSQVAGVDEQFF,TGCGCCAGCAGCCAAGTAGCGGGAGTCGATGAGCAGTTCTTC
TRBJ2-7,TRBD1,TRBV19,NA,CASSRTGQYEQYF,TGTGCCAGTAGTCGGACAGGGCAATACGAGCAGTACTTC
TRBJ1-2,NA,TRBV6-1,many,CASSVVGPEGYTF,TGTGCCAGCAGTGTCGTTGGGCCAGAAGGCTACACCTTC
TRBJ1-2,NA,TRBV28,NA,CASSTQNNYGYTF,TGTGCCAGCAGCACACAGAATAACTATGGCTACACCTTC
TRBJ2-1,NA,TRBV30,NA,CAWSAPGAGHNEQFF,TGTGCCTGGAGTGCCCCGGGAGCCGGCCACAATGAGCAGTTCTTC
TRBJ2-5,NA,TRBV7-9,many,CASSSETQYF,TGTGCCAGCAGCTCAGAGACCCAGTACTTC
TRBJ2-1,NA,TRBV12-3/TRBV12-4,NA,CAIGRGAVQFF,TGTGCCATAGGTCGAGGGGCAGTACAGTTCTTC
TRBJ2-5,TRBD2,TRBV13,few,CASSHASGNETQYF,TGTGCCAGCAGCCACGCGAGCGGGAATGAGACCCAGTACTTC
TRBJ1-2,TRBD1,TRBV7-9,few,CASSPFRDSVSWANYGYTF,TGTGCCAGCAGCCCCTTCCGGGACAGTGTTTCGTGGGCTAACTATGGCTACACCTTC
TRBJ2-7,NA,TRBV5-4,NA,CASSLDMAYEQYF,TGTGCCAGCAGCTTGGATATGGCCTACGAGCAGTACTTC